This record looks at one T cell receptor (beta chain) sequence and its context. Its target is not known. This entry is derived from a study of molecular identifiers for immune sequencing clone quantification. TCRdb recomputed calls from the PCR reads with MiXCR, one row per CDR3 protein. The sample includes some 590,000 distinct CDR3 sequences, about 25% of them seen just once. General observations from the study: For highly expanded clones, sizes could be underestimated when identical TCR molecules share a barcode.

Trimming took 5 bases from V and 1 from J, leaving 12 bases between them. Germline V gene sequence: CDR1 MDHEN, CDR2 SYDVKM. The CDR3 has 14 residues. Sequenced sample: naive CD8+ T cells from blood, with Jurkat cell RNA spiked in. Subset indicated: FACS-sorted CD8+CD4-CCR7+CD45RA+ naive T cells. This receptor was obtained from a human donor in good health. Some libraries in this study had Jurkat cell RNA spiked in. The chain recombines TRBV28 with TRBJ2-7; a weak D match, TRBD2 (6 bases). The CDR3 sequence is CASSILAASYEQYF. CDR3 nucleotide sequence: TGTGCCAGCAGTATACTAGCAGCGTCCTACGAGCAGTACTTC.